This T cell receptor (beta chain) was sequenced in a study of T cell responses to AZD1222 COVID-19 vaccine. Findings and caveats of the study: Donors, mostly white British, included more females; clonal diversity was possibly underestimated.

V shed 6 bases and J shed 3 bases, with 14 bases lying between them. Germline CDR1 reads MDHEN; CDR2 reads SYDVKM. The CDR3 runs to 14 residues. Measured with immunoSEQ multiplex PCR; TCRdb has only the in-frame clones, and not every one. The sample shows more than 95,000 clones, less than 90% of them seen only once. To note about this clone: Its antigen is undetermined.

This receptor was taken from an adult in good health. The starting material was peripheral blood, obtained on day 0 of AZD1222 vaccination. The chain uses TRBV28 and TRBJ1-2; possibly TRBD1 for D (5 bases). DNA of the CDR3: TGTGCCAGCAGGGGTGTAGGGGTAGACTATGGCTACACCTTC. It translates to CASRGVGVDYGYTF.